Each of the 19 T cell receptor beta chains below was sequenced from the same sample in a study of blood T cells in healthy people across ages. A sample-barcoded 5' primer and a J-beta primer mix were used in a second PCR of roughly 6 to 11 cycles. A single record per CDR3 protein comes from TCRdb applying MiXCR to the 5' RACE reads. The repertoire holds some 760,000 distinct CDR3 sequences, with roughly 25% as singletons. The same data also contributed to another study, on T cells of mothers and their children.

The sequenced sample was blood. The receptors stem from a boy younger than 18 in good health.

CDR3 loop: CASSPPRVGELFF. CDR3 DNA: TGTGCCAGCAGCCCCCCCAGGGTTGGTGAGCTGTTTTTT. J is TRBJ2-2 and V is TRBV7-9, with D possibly being TRBD1 (5 bases). From germline, CDR1 is SEHNR and CDR2 FQNEAQ (reference sequence). The CDR3 has 13 residues. Trimming pared 5 bases from V and 11 bases from J, leaving 15 bases between.

The chain combines TRBV15 with TRBJ2-5; D gene uncertain. The last part of the DNA fits TRBJ2-7 better; the J call may be wrong. Germline V gene lookup returns CDR1 LNHNV and CDR2 YYDKDF (reference sequence). The length of the CDR3 is 15 residues. The CDR3 nucleotides are TGTGCCACCAGCAGAGCTCCTCCTAAAAGTCACGAGCAGTACTTC. Protein product: CATSRAPPKSHEQYF.

The J gene is TRBJ2-5, the V gene TRBV6-2 or TRBV6-3; TRBD2 matches at 9 bases. The J call is in doubt because the DNA end fits TRBJ2-1 better. CDR3 size: 14 residues. The germline V gene encodes CDR1 MNHEY and CDR2 SVGEGT. The CDR3 DNA follows: TGTGCCAGCAGTTACTTAGCGGGGGTCAATGAGCAGTTCTTC. Translating gives CASSYLAGVNEQFF.

This clonotype was observed once. The chain uses TRBV28 and TRBJ2-7, with 8 positions matching TRBD1. The germline V gene has CDR1 MDHEN and CDR2 SYDVKM. V was clipped by 5 bases and J by 10 bases; unmatched bases: 13. This CDR3 contains 14 residues. The CDR3 sequence: CASSKADLGTGQYF. CDR3 DNA: TGTGCCAGCAGTAAAGCCGACCTCGGGACAGGACAGTACTTC.

The chain joins TRBV4-3 to TRBJ1-4, with 7 bases matching TRBD1. Germline CDR1 and CDR2: LGHNA and YSLEER. V lost 4 bases, J lost 3 bases, and 11 bases stayed unmatched. The length of the CDR3 is 17 residues. The CDR3 DNA is TGCGCCAGCAGCCCCTATTTACTAGGGACAGCTAATGAAAAACTGTTTTTT. Translated, it gives CASSPYLLGTANEKLFF.

The chain employs TRBV4-3 and TRBJ2-4; perhaps TRBD2 as D (6 bases). The CDR3 spans 14 residues. V was trimmed by 1 base and J by 7 bases, leaving 11 bases between them. CDR1 LGHNA and CDR2 YSLEER come from the germline V gene. CDR3 DNA sequence: TGCGCCAGCAGCCAAGGAACGGGAGTTAACATTCAGTACTTC. Translated: CASSQGTGVNIQYF.

This chain uses TRBV15 with TRBJ2-1; D unresolved. V was trimmed by 6 bases and J by 0 bases, leaving 6 bases between them. This CDR3 spans 13 amino acids. The germline V gene encodes CDR1 LNHNV and CDR2 YYDKDF (reference sequence). CDR3 region: CATRQSSYNEQFF. The CDR3 nucleotides read TGTGCCACCAGACAGAGCTCCTACAATGAGCAGTTCTTC.

The chain combines TRBV12-3 or TRBV12-4 with TRBJ1-5; D may be TRBD1 (5 bases). This CDR3 is built from 14 residues. The V end was cut by 8 bases, the J end by 7 bases, with 18 bases between. Here the CDR3 DNA reads TGTGCCAGCGGCGAGGGAGGGACGGAACAGCCCCAGCATTTT. It codes for CASGEGGTEQPQHF.

The V and J genes are TRBV15 and TRBJ2-1; 8 bases are a match to TRBD1. The DNA end favors TRBJ2-7, so the J call may be wrong. Germline CDR1 is LNHNV and CDR2 is YYDKDF (reference sequence). This CDR3 is 14 amino acids long. CDR3: CATSRRGQVDEQYF. The CDR3 nucleotides are TGTGCCACCAGCAGAAGGGGACAGGTAGACGAGCAGTACTTC.

This clonotype is a singleton in its sample. The chain carries TRBV6-5 and TRBJ2-3, with D possibly being TRBD2 (7 bases). The CDR3 is made up of 14 amino acids. V dropped 4 bases and J dropped 8 bases, with 16 bases sitting between them. From germline, CDR1 is MNHEY and CDR2 SVGAGI. The CDR3 DNA reads as TGTGCCAGCAGTTCCGGGACCGGGGGGCTTACGCAGTATTTT. Translating it yields CASSSGTGGLTQYF.

This clonotype was observed many times. The genes are TRBV28 and TRBJ2-5; D remains ambiguous. The CDR3 length is 13 residues. The V end lost 2 bases, the J end lost 1 base, and 5 bases lay between the germline ends. Germline V gene lookup returns CDR1 MDHEN and CDR2 SYDVKM. As DNA, the CDR3 is TGTGCCAGCAGTTTACGGCTCCAAGAGACCCAGTACTTC. It is translated as CASSLRLQETQYF.

This clonotype was picked up many times. The gene calls are TRBV6-4 and TRBJ2-1; D may correspond to TRBD1 or TRBD2 (5 bases each). The V end lost 0 bases, the J end lost 1 base, and 10 bases lay between the germline ends. Germline loops: CDR1 MRHNA, CDR2 SNTAGT. This CDR3 spans 16 amino acids. CDR3: CASSDSWGSSYNEQFF. The CDR3 DNA reads TGTGCCAGCAGTGACTCTTGGGGGTCGTCCTACAATGAGCAGTTCTTC.

Notes on this clonotype: Germline and junction disagree at one end, which may indicate a read error. The chain has TRBV5-6 and TRBJ2-4, with D possibly TRBD1 on 7 matching bases. The germline V gene has CDR1 SGHDT and CDR2 YYEEEE. The CDR3 extends over 14 amino acids. Written as DNA, the CDR3 is TGTGCCAGCAGCTTGGCAGGGGGGTACGACATTCAGTGCTTC. It translates to CASSLAGGYDIQCF.

This clonotype appeared a few times. In nucleotides, the CDR3 is TGTGCCAGCAGCCACGGACAGGCGGGGACTCCGGCCTACAATGAGCAGTTCTTC. Amino acids: CASSHGQAGTPAYNEQFF. This chain connects TRBV14 to TRBJ2-1; tentative D call: TRBD1 (7 bases). The germline V gene has CDR1 SGHDN and CDR2 FVKESK. This CDR3 has 18 residues. The V and J ends lost 3 bases and 2 bases respectively, with 20 bases between them.

This rearrangement joins TRBV11-2 to TRBJ2-3, with TRBD2 as a possible D gene (5 bases). V was clipped by 8 bases and J by 2 bases, with 14 bases between them. The CDR3 extends over 14 amino acids. Germline CDR1 SGHAT, CDR2 FQNNGV. CDR3 residues: CASEAVLATDTQYF. In DNA form, the CDR3 reads TGTGCCAGCGAAGCGGTTCTGGCCACAGATACGCAGTATTTT.

V and J are TRBV27 and TRBJ2-5, with 13 bases fitting TRBD2. The germline gives CDR1 MNHEY, CDR2 SMNVEV (reference sequence). Unmatched junction bases numbered 4, after V lost 2 bases and J lost 7 bases. This CDR3 is 15 amino acids long. CDR3: CASSLGLAGEGTQYF. As DNA, the CDR3 is TGTGCCAGCAGTTTAGGACTAGCGGGGGAGGGGACCCAGTACTTC.

V usage is TRBV20-1 and J usage is TRBJ1-3; 7 positions agree with TRBD1. The DNA end favors TRBJ1-1, so the J call may be wrong. This CDR3 has 13 amino acids. The germline V gene has CDR1 DFQATT and CDR2 SNEGSKA (reference sequence). DNA of the CDR3: TGCAGTGCTAGCAGGGGGGGGTTCACTGAAGCTTTCTTT. The encoded protein is CSASRGGFTEAFF.

Many counts were recorded for this clonotype. This CDR3 is CATSSSSTYNEQFF. For the CDR3, the DNA is TGTGCCACCAGCAGCAGCAGTACCTACAATGAGCAGTTCTTC. The chain carries TRBV15 and TRBJ2-1; D uncertain. V lost 3 bases and J lost 2, with 8 bases in between. CDR3 length equals 14 residues. CDR1 is LNHNV and CDR2 is YYDKDF in the germline V gene (reference sequence).

J is TRBJ2-1 and V is TRBV7-8; the match to TRBD2 covers 11 bases. The CDR3 loop spans 18 amino acids. Germline assignment: CDR1 SGHVS and CDR2 FQNEAQ. V was pared by 5 bases and J by 4 bases, with 13 bases of the junction left unmatched. As DNA, the CDR3 is TGTGCCAGCAGCCGATTCCGACTAGCGGGACTGAGGTACAATGAGCAGTTCTTC. Protein: CASSRFRLAGLRYNEQFF.